This T cell receptor (beta chain) was identified in a study of identifying expanded T cells in peripheral blood. The V end was cut by 0 bases, the J end by 7 bases, with 12 bases between. This CDR3 comprises 14 residues. Germline-derived CDR1 and CDR2 are SGHDN and FVKESK. The data were produced by immunoSEQ multiplex PCR, yet TCRdb's version contains in-frame clones alone and is incomplete. The sample yields some 54,000 clones, approximately 82% seen once. The chain employs TRBV14 and TRBJ1-2; no clear D gene. The sequenced sample consisted of blood. The TCR sequence derives from a person between 18 and 69 years old in good health. The CDR3 DNA follows: TGTGCCAGCAGCCAAGAATTGGCGGGCTCTGGCTACACCTTC. It specifies CASSQELAGSGYTF.